This TCR beta chain was recovered during a study of shared clonotypes between healthy human individuals. The table came from immunoSEQ multiplex PCR; TCRdb's copy has only in-frame clones and leaves some out. The sample contains 750,000 to 1,000,000 clones, about 91% of which appear only once. The naive CD8 fraction comprised CD45RO-negative cells positively selected for CCR7 and excluded terminally differentiated effector memory CD45RA+ cells. This CDR3 is built from 12 residues. Trimming stripped 2 bases from V and 4 bases from J, with 7 bases between. The germline CDR1 and CDR2 sequences are SGHNT and YYREEE (reference sequence). About this clone itself: The sample contains more than one DNA sequence encoding this CDR3.

The material sequenced was naive CD8+ T cells sorted from blood. The J gene is TRBJ2-7, the V gene TRBV5-4; D gene unclear. This clonotype was obtained from a man under 40 in good health. For the CDR3, the DNA is TGTGCCAGCAGCTTCGGTTCTTACGAGCAGTACTTC. This encodes CASSFGSYEQYF.